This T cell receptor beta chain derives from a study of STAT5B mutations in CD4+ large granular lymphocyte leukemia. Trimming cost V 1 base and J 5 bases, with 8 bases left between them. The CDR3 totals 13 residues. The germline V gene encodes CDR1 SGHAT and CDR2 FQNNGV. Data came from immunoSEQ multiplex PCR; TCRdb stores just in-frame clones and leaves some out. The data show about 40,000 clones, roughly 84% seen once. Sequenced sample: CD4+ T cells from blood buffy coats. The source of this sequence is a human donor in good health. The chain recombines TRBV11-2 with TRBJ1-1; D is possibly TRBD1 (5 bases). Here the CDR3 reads CASSLGQGTEAFF. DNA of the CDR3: TGTGCCAGCAGCTTAGGGCAGGGTACTGAAGCTTTCTTT.